The rows below give T cell receptor beta chains drawn from one sample of a study of blood T cell repertoires in COVID-19. This table comes from immunoSEQ multiplex PCR, and its TCRdb copy is limited to in-frame clones, with some not included. The sample carries 270,000 or so clones, 65% to 90% recorded once. Sequencing was performed on peripheral blood. These receptors were taken from a human donor in a cohort sampled during active COVID-19. Both conserved end residues are part of each CDR3. Each record gives: V gene, CDR3 length, clone size, CDR3 protein. Where a row states a size, it is once, few, many or the class of an expanded clone; other rows omit it.

TRBV4-3	15	-	CASGVGQVNTGELFF
TRBV3-1/TRBV3-2	14	-	CASSQGVLTGELFF
TRBV7-8	14	-	CASSLGQGNYGYTF
TRBV18	15	-	CASSQGLAGVDTQYF
TRBV5-1	12	many	CASSLSLGELFF
TRBV5-5	19	once	CASTAGPGLAIRGRDEQFF
TRBV7-2	13	-	CASNPPSSYEQYF
TRBV9	14	-	CASNPGYSDTEAFF
TRBV19	13	-	CASNDRGGETQYF
TRBV27	17	-	CASSLNLRGHSMNEQFF
TRBV15	16	-	CATSRGGTSNTGELFF
TRBV30	13	once	CAWSPRTGSSYTF
TRBV19	16	-	CASSTYSGDSPYEQYF
TRBV5-6	14	-	CASTMRGSRNTIYF
TRBV10-3	15	-	CAISRLAGSTDTQYF
TRBV27	16	-	CASSIDRGWMNTEAFF
TRBV7-2	18	-	CASSYSQGAYYSNQPQHF
TRBV7-9	11	-	CASSLYETQYF
TRBV5-4	15	-	CASSLAGSHADTQYF
TRBV30	13	-	CAWNRGNNYEQYF
TRBV3-1/TRBV3-2	14	-	CASSMTSGTNEQFF
TRBV28	13	-	CASVLSGSYEQYF
TRBV5-1	14	once	CASSLSLFIYEQYF
TRBV19	12	-	CATTGQYNEQFF
TRBV2	13	-	CASSVRTGYGYTF
TRBV19	16	once	CASSPSGAGVSGELFF
TRBV7-2	16	-	CASRKWTSGSTDTQYF
TRBV3-1/TRBV3-2	16	-	CASSQEFLAGRNEQFF
TRBV3-1/TRBV3-2	18	-	CASSPLGGSVSGANVLTF
TRBV19	16	-	CASSIGTPATGGEQYF
TRBV14	18	-	CASSRQSGGKRLGGELFF
TRBV30	14	-	CAWSIGRGGKTQYF
TRBV7-2	13	-	CASSFDVDSEAFF